Given below is one T cell receptor (beta chain) in context. The sample comes from a study of T cell repertoires in cytomegalovirus infection. On the study more broadly: Public TCR beta signatures marked donors with CMV infection and the matching HLA.

TCRdb redid the calling of the reads with MiXCR, one entry per CDR3 protein. The table shows some 200,000 distinct CDR3 sequences, with roughly 19% occurring only once. CDR3 length: 14 amino acids. Trimming removed 3 bases from V and 2 bases from J, with 8 bases in between. Germline V gives CDR1 SEHNR, CDR2 FQNEAQ (reference sequence). The sequencing sample was made of PBMCs. The V gene is TRBV7-9, the J gene TRBJ1-5, with D perhaps TRBD1 (6 bases). The clonotype was recovered from a human donor in good health (CMV status not recorded). Some clones in this sample may be carry-over from other donors' samples. The CDR3 reads CASSLGGRNQPQHF. The CDR3 bases are TGTGCCAGCAGCTTGGGGGGCCGCAATCAGCCCCAGCATTTT. The entire variable domain, with the rest obtained from reference TRBV7-9 and TRBJ1-5, is as follows: DTGVSQNPRHKITKRGQNVTFRCDPISEHNRLYWYRQTLGQGPEFLTYFQNEAQLEKSRLLSDRFSAERPKGSFSTLEIQRTEQGDSAMYLCASSLGGRNQPQHFGDGTRLSIL.